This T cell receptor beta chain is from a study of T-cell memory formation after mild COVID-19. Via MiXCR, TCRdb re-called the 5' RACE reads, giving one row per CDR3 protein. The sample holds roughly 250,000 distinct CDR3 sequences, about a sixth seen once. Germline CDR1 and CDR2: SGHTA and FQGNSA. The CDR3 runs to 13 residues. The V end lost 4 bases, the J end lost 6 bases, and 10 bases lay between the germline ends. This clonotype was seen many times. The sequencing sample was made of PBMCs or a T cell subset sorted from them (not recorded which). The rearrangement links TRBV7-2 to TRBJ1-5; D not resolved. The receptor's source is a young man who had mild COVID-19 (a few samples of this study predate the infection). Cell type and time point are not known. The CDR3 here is CASSSTPGQPQHF. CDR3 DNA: TGTGCCAGCAGCTCAACTCCAGGTCAGCCCCAGCATTTT.